The clone carrying this T cell receptor beta chain appeared a few times. Its antigen is undetermined. TCRdb re-called the 5' RACE reads with MiXCR, one entry per CDR3 protein. The table records about 23,000 distinct CDR3 sequences, 17% of them present only once. This sample stems from a study of CD8 T cells in ankylosing spondylitis. Points from the study as a whole: It was reported that disease-linked clones were significantly enriched in matched ankylosing spondylitis synovial fluid. Reactive arthritis synovial fluid and blood previously showed some of these motif variants.

Sequenced sample: blood. The receptor was isolated from a male donor with ankylosing spondylitis or in good health (not recorded which).

CDR3 loop: CASSFRRTAGEQFF. DNA for the CDR3: TGTGCCAGCAGTTTTAGGAGGACAGCGGGTGAGCAGTTCTTC. This chain uses TRBV27 with TRBJ2-1, with D possibly called TRBD1 or TRBD2 (6 bases each). Germline CDR1 is MNHEY and CDR2 is SMNVEV (reference sequence). This CDR3 has 14 amino acids. Between the trimmed V and J ends, which lost 3 bases and 9 bases, there was a span of 15 bases.